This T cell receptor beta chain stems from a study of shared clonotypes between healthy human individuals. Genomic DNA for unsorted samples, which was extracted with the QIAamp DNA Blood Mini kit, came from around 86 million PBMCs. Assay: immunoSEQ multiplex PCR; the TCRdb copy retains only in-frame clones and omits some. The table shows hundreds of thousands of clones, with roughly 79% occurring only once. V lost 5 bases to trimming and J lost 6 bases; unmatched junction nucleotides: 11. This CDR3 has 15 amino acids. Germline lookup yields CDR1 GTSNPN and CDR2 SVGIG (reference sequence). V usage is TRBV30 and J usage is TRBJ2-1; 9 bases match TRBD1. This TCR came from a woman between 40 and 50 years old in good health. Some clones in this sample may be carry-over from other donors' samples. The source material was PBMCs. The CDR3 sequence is CAWEPGKTGGNEQFF. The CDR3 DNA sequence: TGTGCCTGGGAACCAGGGAAGACAGGGGGCAATGAGCAGTTCTTC.